Reported below is one TCR beta chain. The data derive from a study of PD-L1 blockade in urothelial cancer. In the study overall: Atezolizumab (1,200 mg intravenously every 3 weeks) began in about 2014 for patients. Analyses were performed on blood at 3 weeks after treatment start (the second dose) and at 6 weeks.

As for time point: pretreatment peripheral blood. Patients yielded 1 to 8 samples each, pretreatment and on-treatment. CDR3 length: 14 amino acids. Germline V gives CDR1 MDHEN, CDR2 SYDVKM. The V end lost 6 bases, the J end lost 4 bases, and 15 bases lay between the germline ends. The table came from immunoSEQ multiplex PCR; TCRdb's copy has only in-frame clones and leaves some out. In the table there are 90,000 or so clones, around 90% of which are singletons. The rearrangement links TRBV28 to TRBJ1-2; possibly TRBD1 for D (6 bases). This TCR came from a man aged 60-69 years with urothelial cancer. Material: PBMCs, obtained around atezolizumab (anti-PD-L1) treatment. The CDR3 sequence is CASRPGQTFYGYTF. In DNA form, the CDR3 reads TGTGCCAGCAGACCCGGACAGACCTTCTATGGCTACACCTTC.